This T cell receptor (beta chain) emerged from a study of liver allograft versus peripheral blood T cells. The overall study: Comparing T cell receptor repertoires in transplanted livers with those in recipients' peripheral blood was part of the design.

TCRdb fed the reads into MiXCR, producing one record per CDR3 protein. The sample includes fewer than 10,000 distinct CDR3 sequences, around a sixth seen only once; the top ten take roughly 4%. Germline values: CDR1 GTSNPN, CDR2 SVGIG (reference sequence). Trimming took off 3 bases at V and 6 bases at J, with 14 bases between the two ends. The CDR3 contains 13 residues. This rearrangement joins TRBV30 to TRBJ1-1; the D gene is possibly TRBD1 (5 bases). The origin of this receptor is a human patient who had a liver transplant. Some T cells may be supplied by the graft donor. DNA of the CDR3: TGTGCCTGGAGACGCCTCGGGGGGGCTGAAGCTTTCTTT. Its protein product is CAWRRLGGAEAFF. Together with reference TRBV30 and TRBJ1-1, the CDR3 gives the full variable domain: SQTIHQWPATLVQPVGSPLSLECTVEGTSNPNLYWYRQAAGRGLQLLFYSVGIGQISSEVPQNLSASRPQDRQFILSSKKLLLSDSGFYLCAWRRLGGAEAFFGQGTRLTVV.